This T cell receptor beta chain was recovered during a study of shared clonotypes between healthy human individuals. CD45RO-negative, CCR7-positively selected cells formed the naive CD8 fraction, excluding terminally differentiated effector memory CD45RA+ cells. For this clone: Its antigen remains unknown.

Whole-study results and caveats: Sharing across a handful of donors was seen in roughly 5% of naive CD4 clonotypes. Relative to clonotypes present in all four donors, those not shared had lower generation probabilities.

J gave up 0 bases and V 1 base, and 1 base lay outside the gene matches. Per the germline V gene, CDR1 is LNHNV and CDR2 is YYDKDF (reference sequence). The CDR3 has 16 residues. The repertoire was sequenced with immunoSEQ multiplex PCR; TCRdb's copy has only in-frame clones and lacks some. The sample holds about 870,000 clones, 85% to 95% seen once. The sample was naive CD8+ T cells sorted from blood. This rearrangement joins TRBV15 to TRBJ2-1; TRBD2 matches at 9 bases. This sequence originates from a young man in good health. The CDR3 is CATSRGLAASYNEQFF. The CDR3, as DNA: TGTGCCACCAGCAGAGGACTAGCGGCCTCCTACAATGAGCAGTTCTTC.